This is a list of T cell receptor beta chains from one sample in a study of blood T cell repertoires in COVID-19. Some clones are missing from TCRdb's copy, which holds only in-frame ones; the method was immunoSEQ multiplex PCR. This table holds approximately 97,000 clones, around four fifths found once. Sequencing was performed on peripheral blood. The receptors here all came from a man aged 60 to 69 with active or convalescent COVID-19. The CDR3 runs from the conserved cysteine through the conserved F or W. Fields, in order: clone size, V gene, D gene, J gene, CDR3 protein, CDR3 DNA. The D gene is left open where the match is weak. Rows may omit the clone size; those that give it use once, few, many or a size class.

size: .; V: TRBV28; D: TRBD1; J: TRBJ1-2; CDR3: CASGLPSTGARGYTF; DNA: TGTGCCAGCGGTTTACCTTCCACAGGGGCTAGGGGCTACACCTTC
size: .; V: TRBV30; D: TRBD1; J: TRBJ1-3; CDR3: CAWSGDRASGNTIYF; DNA: TGTGCCTGGAGCGGGGACAGGGCCTCTGGAAACACCATATATTTT
size: once; V: TRBV5-1; D: .; J: TRBJ2-3; CDR3: CASSLSGKQGTSTDTQYF; DNA: TGCGCCAGCAGCTTGAGCGGCAAACAGGGGACTAGCACAGATACGCAGTATTTT
size: .; V: TRBV27; D: .; J: TRBJ1-1; CDR3: CASSPRQLVGTEAFF; DNA: TGTGCCAGCAGTCCACGACAGCTGGTCGGGACTGAAGCTTTCTTT
size: few; V: TRBV15; D: .; J: TRBJ2-6; CDR3: CATSRVVSNVLTF; DNA: TGTGCCACCAGCAGAGTCGTCTCCAACGTCCTGACTTTC
size: .; V: TRBV18; D: .; J: TRBJ2-1; CDR3: CASSPGGGKNEQFF; DNA: TGTGCCAGCTCACCAGGGGGCGGAAAAAATGAGCAGTTCTTC
size: .; V: TRBV27; D: .; J: TRBJ1-2; CDR3: CASRLRAGYGYTF; DNA: TGTGCCAGCAGGCTGCGGGCGGGCTATGGCTACACCTTC
size: few; V: TRBV4-1; D: .; J: TRBJ1-2; CDR3: CASSPDPGNRVYGYTF; DNA: TGCGCCAGCAGCCCGGACCCTGGAAACAGGGTTTATGGCTACACCTTC
size: few; V: TRBV5-3; D: .; J: TRBJ2-3; CDR3: CARSLAKGNSTTDTQYF; DNA: TGTGCCAGAAGCTTGGCCAAGGGGAACTCCACCACAGATACGCAGTATTTT
size: .; V: TRBV15; D: TRBD1; J: TRBJ2-3; CDR3: CATSRDRATDTQYF; DNA: TGTGCCACCAGCCGGGACAGGGCAACAGATACGCAGTATTTT
size: few; V: TRBV9; D: TRBD1; J: TRBJ1-6; CDR3: CASSVGQGRYSPLHF; DNA: TGTGCCAGCAGCGTCGGACAGGGGCGGTATTCACCCCTCCACTTT
size: .; V: TRBV12-3/TRBV12-4; D: .; J: TRBJ2-7; CDR3: CASSRELEQYF; DNA: TGTGCCAGCAGCCGGGAACTCGAGCAGTACTTC
size: .; V: TRBV19; D: TRBD1; J: TRBJ2-7; CDR3: CASSIGTGYEQYF; DNA: TGTGCCAGTAGTATCGGGACAGGGTACGAGCAGTACTTC
size: .; V: TRBV7-9; D: TRBD1; J: TRBJ1-6; CDR3: CASSPGQPGFSPLHF; DNA: TGTGCCAGCAGCCCGGGACAGCCCGGGTTCTCACCCCTCCACTTT
size: .; V: TRBV7-2; D: TRBD1; J: TRBJ2-3; CDR3: CASSLSSGGAADTQYF; DNA: TGTGCCAGCAGCTTGTCCTCAGGGGGAGCGGCAGATACGCAGTATTTT
size: .; V: TRBV28; D: .; J: TRBJ1-2; CDR3: CASSPGIYGYTF; DNA: TGTGCCAGCTCGCCAGGGATCTATGGCTACACCTTC
size: .; V: TRBV10-2; D: TRBD2; J: TRBJ2-1; CDR3: CASSIGASGRKNEQFF; DNA: TGCGCCAGCAGTATTGGGGCTAGCGGGAGGAAGAATGAGCAGTTCTTC
size: once; V: TRBV14; D: TRBD2; J: TRBJ2-1; CDR3: CASSRVAGLSYNEQFF; DNA: TGTGCCAGCAGCCGGGTAGCGGGGCTATCCTACAATGAGCAGTTCTTC
size: .; V: TRBV7-9; D: TRBD1; J: TRBJ1-4; CDR3: CASRFRQGRVNEKLFF; DNA: TGTGCCAGCAGATTTAGACAGGGGAGGGTAAATGAAAAACTGTTTTTT
size: .; V: TRBV12-3/TRBV12-4; D: .; J: TRBJ2-3; CDR3: CASSQTLAGTQYF; DNA: TGTGCCAGCAGTCAGACTTTGGCCGGTACGCAGTATTTT
size: many; V: TRBV28; D: TRBD1; J: TRBJ1-2; CDR3: CASSSGQGVQGYTF; DNA: TGTGCCAGCAGTTCGGGACAGGGGGTTCAGGGCTACACCTTC
size: .; V: TRBV9; D: TRBD1; J: TRBJ1-2; CDR3: CASSSGGRGRTNYGYTF; DNA: TGTGCCAGCAGCTCAGGCGGCAGGGGGAGAACTAACTATGGCTACACCTTC
size: .; V: TRBV2; D: TRBD1; J: TRBJ1-4; CDR3: CASSGQGRGEKLFF; DNA: TGTGCCAGCAGTGGACAGGGGCGAGGTGAAAAACTGTTTTTT
size: .; V: TRBV7-2; D: .; J: TRBJ1-6; CDR3: CASSLSNSPLHF; DNA: TGTGCCAGCAGCCTAAGCAATTCACCCCTCCACTTT
size: .; V: TRBV6-6; D: TRBD1; J: TRBJ2-5; CDR3: CASSYQGQQETQYF; DNA: TGTGCCAGCAGTTACCAGGGACAGCAAGAGACCCAGTACTTC
size: once; V: TRBV2; D: .; J: TRBJ1-4; CDR3: CASSSQGNEKLFF; DNA: TGTGCCAGCAGTTCCCAGGGTAATGAAAAACTGTTTTTT
size: .; V: TRBV6-5; D: .; J: TRBJ2-3; CDR3: CASSTGPDTDTQYF; DNA: TGTGCCAGCAGTACAGGGCCGGATACAGATACGCAGTATTTT
size: many; V: TRBV11-3; D: .; J: TRBJ1-6; CDR3: CASSLNTSPLHF; DNA: TGTGCCAGCAGCTTGAACACTTCACCCCTCCACTTT
size: .; V: TRBV2; D: .; J: TRBJ2-5; CDR3: CASRGQAQETQYF; DNA: TGTGCCAGCAGGGGGCAGGCCCAAGAGACCCAGTACTTC
size: .; V: TRBV25-1; D: TRBD1; J: TRBJ2-3; CDR3: CASRETGLLNTQYF; DNA: TGTGCCAGCAGAGAGACAGGGTTGTTAAATACGCAGTATTTT
size: once; V: TRBV16; D: TRBD2; J: TRBJ2-3; CDR3: CASSQVPLAGVLDTQYF; DNA: TGTGCCAGCAGCCAAGTCCCGCTAGCGGGAGTTCTCGATACGCAGTATTTT
size: .; V: TRBV4-1; D: .; J: TRBJ1-3; CDR3: CASSQVLSSGNTIYF; DNA: TGCGCCAGCAGCCAAGTCCTTTCCTCTGGAAACACCATATATTTT
size: .; V: TRBV9; D: .; J: TRBJ2-2; CDR3: CASSVSGTFNTGELFF; DNA: TGTGCCAGCAGCGTTTCCGGGACTTTTAACACCGGGGAGCTGTTTTTT
size: .; V: TRBV4-3; D: .; J: TRBJ2-4; CDR3: CASSRSTTAKNIQYF; DNA: TGCGCCAGCAGCCGTTCGACTACAGCCAAAAACATTCAGTACTTC
size: .; V: TRBV24-1; D: .; J: TRBJ2-1; CDR3: CATSDLGGRAYNEQFF; DNA: TGTGCCACCAGTGATTTAGGGGGGAGGGCCTACAATGAGCAGTTCTTC
size: once; V: TRBV10-2; D: .; J: TRBJ2-3; CDR3: CASRLGVTSSSTDTQYF; DNA: TGCGCCAGCAGATTGGGAGTCACTAGCAGTAGCACAGATACGCAGTATTTT
size: .; V: TRBV9; D: TRBD2; J: TRBJ2-1; CDR3: CASSVRAAGDNEQFF; DNA: TGTGCCAGCAGCGTAAGGGCCGCGGGAGACAATGAGCAGTTCTTC
size: .; V: TRBV15; D: .; J: TRBJ1-1; CDR3: CATSRDWTRGALLYGEAFF; DNA: TGTGCCACCAGCAGAGATTGGACCCGGGGGGCCCTCCTCTATGGTGAAGCTTTCTTT
size: once; V: TRBV3-1/TRBV3-2; D: .; J: TRBJ2-1; CDR3: CASSQGGAGFYNEQFF; DNA: TGTGCCAGCAGCCAAGGGGGCGCGGGATTCTACAATGAGCAGTTCTTC
size: .; V: TRBV2; D: .; J: TRBJ1-2; CDR3: CASSGTNYGYTF; DNA: TGTGCCAGCAGTGGTACTAACTATGGCTACACCTTC
size: .; V: TRBV5-1; D: TRBD1; J: TRBJ1-2; CDR3: CASSLASGQGGYGYTF; DNA: TGCGCCAGCAGCTTGGCCTCAGGACAGGGGGGCTATGGCTACACCTTC
size: .; V: TRBV9; D: TRBD2; J: TRBJ2-2; CDR3: CASSGGAGGGGGELFF; DNA: TGTGCCAGCAGCGGCGGCGCGGGGGGGGGAGGCGGGGAGCTGTTTTTT
size: .; V: TRBV7-9; D: .; J: TRBJ1-1; CDR3: CASSFDTLNTEAFF; DNA: TGTGCCAGCAGCTTCGACACCCTGAACACTGAAGCTTTCTTT
size: .; V: TRBV4-3; D: TRBD2; J: TRBJ2-5; CDR3: CASSQDASGGRETQYF; DNA: TGCGCCAGCAGCCAAGATGCTAGCGGAGGGCGAGAGACCCAGTACTTC
size: few; V: TRBV20-1; D: .; J: TRBJ2-1; CDR3: CSARVNEQFF; DNA: TGCAGTGCTAGAGTAAATGAGCAGTTCTTC
size: .; V: TRBV19; D: TRBD1; J: TRBJ2-5; CDR3: CASSMGQGSQETQYF; DNA: TGTGCCAGTAGTATGGGACAGGGGTCCCAAGAGACCCAGTACTTC
size: .; V: TRBV6-5; D: TRBD2; J: TRBJ2-3; CDR3: CASGEGTIGTQYF; DNA: TGTGCCAGCGGAGAGGGGACTATCGGTACGCAGTATTTT
size: .; V: TRBV19; D: .; J: TRBJ1-5; CDR3: CASNLQGQPQHF; DNA: TGTGCCAGTAATTTGCAGGGTCAGCCCCAGCATTTT
size: .; V: TRBV27; D: .; J: TRBJ1-2; CDR3: CASSFNTGDGYTF; DNA: TGTGCCAGCAGTTTTAACACGGGGGATGGCTACACCTTC
size: once; V: TRBV6-2/TRBV6-3; D: TRBD2; J: TRBJ2-5; CDR3: CASSYTTGRSRETQYF; DNA: TGTGCCAGCAGTTACACCACCGGGAGGTCGCGCGAGACCCAGTACTTC
size: once; V: TRBV5-4; D: .; J: TRBJ1-1; CDR3: CASSLGQSAFF; DNA: TGTGCCAGCAGCTTAGGACAGTCGGCTTTCTTT
size: .; V: TRBV7-9; D: TRBD1; J: TRBJ2-7; CDR3: CASSLGGQGDYEQYF; DNA: TGTGCCAGCAGCTTAGGGGGACAGGGGGACTACGAGCAGTACTTC
size: .; V: TRBV9; D: TRBD1; J: TRBJ1-2; CDR3: CASSGQDRGPVAGYTF; DNA: TGTGCCAGCAGTGGACAGGACAGGGGGCCTGTCGCCGGCTACACCTTC
size: .; V: TRBV7-2; D: TRBD2; J: TRBJ2-1; CDR3: CASSLRTSGRYNEQFF; DNA: TGTGCCAGCAGCTTAAGGACTAGCGGACGCTACAATGAGCAGTTCTTC